The 4 T cell receptor beta chains listed next were all sequenced from one sample in a study of shared clonotypes between healthy human individuals. The table came from immunoSEQ multiplex PCR; TCRdb's copy has only in-frame clones and leaves some out. Of 640,000 or so clones listed, around 72% were seen once; the top ten hold 1.5% to 2%. The sample taken for sequencing was memory CD4+ T cells sorted from blood. Subset denoted: CD45RA-negative fraction. These receptors all come from a woman in her 30s in good health.

The V gene is TRBV28, the J gene TRBJ1-2; TRBD1 agrees at 7 bases. Germline V gene data show CDR1 as MDHEN and CDR2 as SYDVKM. J was trimmed by 6 bases and V by 6 bases; bases with no gene match: 13. This CDR3 spans 15 amino acids. CDR3 in amino acids: CASRVPRQGWDGYTF. The CDR3 nucleotides are TGTGCCAGCAGAGTTCCAAGACAGGGATGGGATGGCTACACCTTC.

V usage is TRBV28 and J usage is TRBJ1-2; the D is unclear. Germline CDR1 is MDHEN and CDR2 is SYDVKM. The V and J ends lost 6 bases and 1 base respectively, with 12 bases between them. The length of the CDR3 is 14 residues. The CDR3 coding sequence is TGTGCCAGCAGAAGGGTCTTCGATAACTATGGCTACACCTTC. Protein product: CASRRVFDNYGYTF.

The chain recombines TRBV2 with TRBJ1-4; no reliable D call. Germline V gene sequence: CDR1 SNHLY, CDR2 FYNNEI. Trimming cost V 4 bases and J 4 bases, with 7 bases left between them. The CDR3 is 13 residues long. The CDR3 loop reads CASSVRINEKLFF. Written as DNA, the CDR3 is TGTGCCAGCAGTGTACGGATTAATGAAAAACTGTTTTTT.

The V call is TRBV18, the J call TRBJ1-5, with TRBD1 matching over 9 bases. With 4 bases clipped from V and 2 bases from J, the junction kept 3 bases outside the gene matches. The germline CDR1 and CDR2 sequences are KGHSH and LQKENI. The CDR3 consists of 15 residues. CDR3 in DNA: TGTGCCAGCTCACGGGGACAGGGTGGCAATCAGCCCCAGCATTTT. This gives the protein CASSRGQGGNQPQHF.